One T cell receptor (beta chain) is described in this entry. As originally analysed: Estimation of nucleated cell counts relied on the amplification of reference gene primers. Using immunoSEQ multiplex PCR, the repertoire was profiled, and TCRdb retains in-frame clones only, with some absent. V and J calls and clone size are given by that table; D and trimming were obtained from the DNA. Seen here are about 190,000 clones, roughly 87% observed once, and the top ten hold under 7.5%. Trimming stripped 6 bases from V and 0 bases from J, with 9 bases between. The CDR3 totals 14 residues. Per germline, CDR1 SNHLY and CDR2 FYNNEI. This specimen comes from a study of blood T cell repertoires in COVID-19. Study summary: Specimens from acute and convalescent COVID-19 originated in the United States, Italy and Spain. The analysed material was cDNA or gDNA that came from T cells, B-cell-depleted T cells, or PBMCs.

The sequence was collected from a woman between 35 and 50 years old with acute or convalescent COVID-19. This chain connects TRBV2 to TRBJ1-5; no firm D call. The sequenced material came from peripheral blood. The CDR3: CASRPQYSNQPQHF. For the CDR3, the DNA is TGTGCCAGCAGGCCTCAGTATAGCAATCAGCCCCAGCATTTT.